Below, 6 T cell receptor beta chains from the same sample are listed, as sequenced in a study of blood T cell repertoires in COVID-19 (dated by TCRdb to about 2020). Libraries came from the immunoSEQ multiplex PCR assay. TCRdb obtained this table from immuneACCESS and retained in-frame rearrangements with V and J assigned. These tables miss some clones; where compared with another copy, unresolved V genes account for less than half of the shortfall, and the remainder is unexplained. The sample data list approximately 300,000 clones, and around nine tenths of these were observed just once. The top ten clonotypes cover around 3.9% of the sample. Sequencing used PBMCs or T cells enriched from blood (not recorded which). These receptors all come from a woman younger than 45 who had been exposed to COVID-19.

This rearrangement joins TRBV2 to TRBJ2-2, with 7 bases matching TRBD1. Germline V gene data show CDR1 as SNHLY and CDR2 as FYNNEI. This CDR3 contains 14 residues. V lost 7 bases and J lost 3; bases outside the gene matches: 5. In nucleotides, the CDR3 is TGTGCCAGCAATAAGGGGGCCGACACCGGGGAGCTGTTTTTT. Its protein is CASNKGADTGELFF.

The chain recombines TRBV5-5 with TRBJ1-5; D is perhaps TRBD1 (5 bases). Between the trimmed V and J ends, which lost 0 bases and 6 bases, there was a span of 10 bases. CDR1 and CDR2 (germline): SGHKS, YYEKEE (reference sequence). The CDR3 spans 14 residues. In nucleotides, the CDR3 is TGTGCCAGCAGCTTGGATTTCGGGGGTCAGCCCCAGCATTTT. Protein: CASSLDFGGQPQHF.

The V and J genes are TRBV5-1 and TRBJ1-2, with 7 bases identical to TRBD1. With V trimmed by 5 bases and J by 5 bases, 9 bases remained unmatched. CDR3 length equals 14 residues. Germline CDR1 SGHRS, CDR2 YFSETQ. Here the CDR3 DNA reads TGCGCCAGCAGAACTCAGGGGGGCGCATATGGCTACACCTTC. It translates to CASRTQGGAYGYTF.

The V and J genes are TRBV4-3 and TRBJ2-1; 7 bases align to TRBD2. The CDR3 is 17 amino acids. Germline V CDR1 and CDR2: LGHNA, YSLEER. Trimming cost V 0 bases and J 7 bases; bases outside gene matches: 12. CDR3 region: CASSQDPGTTPVNEQFF. The CDR3 coding sequence is TGCGCCAGCAGCCAAGACCCCGGGACTACTCCCGTTAATGAGCAGTTCTTC.

The chain joins TRBV14 to TRBJ2-5, with D possibly being TRBD1 (5 bases). The CDR3 is 16 residues long. CDR1 is SGHDN, CDR2 FVKESK, per germline. Trimming removed 4 bases at V and 0 bases at J, with 15 bases between. CDR3 in amino acids: CASSRGFQPYQETQYF. The DNA for the CDR3 is TGTGCCAGCAGCCGGGGCTTTCAGCCGTACCAAGAGACCCAGTACTTC.

The V call is TRBV3-1 (or the pseudogene TRBV3-2), the J call TRBJ1-3; no reliable D call. V lost 1 base and J lost 13, with 8 bases in between. Germline V CDR1 and CDR2: LGHDT, YNNKEL (reference sequence). The CDR3 has 11 residues. The CDR3 sequence: CASSQGAGIYF. CDR3 DNA sequence: TGTGCCAGCAGCCAAGGGGCAGGAATATATTTT.